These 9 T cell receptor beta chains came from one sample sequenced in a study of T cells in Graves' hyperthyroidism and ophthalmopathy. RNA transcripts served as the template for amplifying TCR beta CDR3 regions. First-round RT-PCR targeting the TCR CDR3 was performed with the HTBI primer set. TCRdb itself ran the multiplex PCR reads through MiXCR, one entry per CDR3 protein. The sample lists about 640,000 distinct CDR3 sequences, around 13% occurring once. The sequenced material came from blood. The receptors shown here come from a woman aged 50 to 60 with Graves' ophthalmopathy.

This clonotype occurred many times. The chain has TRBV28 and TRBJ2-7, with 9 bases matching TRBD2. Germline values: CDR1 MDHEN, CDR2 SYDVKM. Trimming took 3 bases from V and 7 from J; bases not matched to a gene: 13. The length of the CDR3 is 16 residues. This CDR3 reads CASSLGLAGPPLEQYF. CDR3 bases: TGTGCCAGCAGTTTGGGGCTAGCGGGACCCCCTCTGGAGCAGTACTTC.

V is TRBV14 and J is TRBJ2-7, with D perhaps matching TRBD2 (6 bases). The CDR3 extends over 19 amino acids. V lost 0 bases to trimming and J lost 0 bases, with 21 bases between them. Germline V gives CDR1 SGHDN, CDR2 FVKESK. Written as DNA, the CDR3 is TGTGCCAGCAGCCAAGAATGGCGGGGCATGCCCGGGTTCTCCTACGAGCAGTACTTC. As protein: CASSQEWRGMPGFSYEQYF.

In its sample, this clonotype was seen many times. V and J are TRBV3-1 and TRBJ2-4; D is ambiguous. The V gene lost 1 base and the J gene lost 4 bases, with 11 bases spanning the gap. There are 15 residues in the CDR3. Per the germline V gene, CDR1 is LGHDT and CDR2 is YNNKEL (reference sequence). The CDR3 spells CASSQALAGKNIQYF. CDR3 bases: TGTGCCAGCAGCCAAGCATTAGCTGGGAAAAACATTCAGTACTTC.

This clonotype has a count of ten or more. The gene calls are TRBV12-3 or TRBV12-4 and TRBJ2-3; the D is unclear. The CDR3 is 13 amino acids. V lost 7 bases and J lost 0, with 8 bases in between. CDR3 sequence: CASTFDSTDTQYF. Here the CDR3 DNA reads TGTGCCAGCACCTTCGATAGCACAGATACGCAGTATTTT.

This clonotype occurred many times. The CDR3 DNA follows: TGTGCCAGCAGCTCCTTAAAGGGGGACACAGATACGCAGTATTTT. It specifies CASSSLKGDTDTQYF. The J gene is TRBJ2-3, the V gene TRBV7-3, with D perhaps TRBD1 (6 bases). The CDR3 has 15 residues. CDR1 and CDR2 from the germline V gene are SGHTA and FQGTGA. Trimming cost V 4 bases and J 2 bases, with 13 bases left between them.

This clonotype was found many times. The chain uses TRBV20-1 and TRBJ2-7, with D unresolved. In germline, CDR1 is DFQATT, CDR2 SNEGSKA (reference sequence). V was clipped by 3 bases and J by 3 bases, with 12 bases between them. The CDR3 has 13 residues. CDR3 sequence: CSASATVVYEQYF. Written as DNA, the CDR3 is TGCAGTGCTAGTGCGACCGTCGTCTACGAGCAGTACTTC.

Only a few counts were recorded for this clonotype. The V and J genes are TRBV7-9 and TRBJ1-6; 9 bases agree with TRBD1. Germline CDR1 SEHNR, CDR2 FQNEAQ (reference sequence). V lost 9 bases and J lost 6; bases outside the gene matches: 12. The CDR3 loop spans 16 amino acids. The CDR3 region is CASNSLDRGFNSPLHF. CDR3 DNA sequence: TGTGCCAGTAACAGCCTGGACAGGGGTTTTAATTCACCCCTCCACTTT. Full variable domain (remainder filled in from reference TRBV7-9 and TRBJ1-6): DTGVSQNPRHKITKRGQNVTFRCDPISEHNRLYWYRQTLGQGPEFLTYFQNEAQLEKSRLLSDRFSAERPKGSFSTLEIQRTEQGDSAMYLCASNSLDRGFNSPLHFGNGTRLTVT.

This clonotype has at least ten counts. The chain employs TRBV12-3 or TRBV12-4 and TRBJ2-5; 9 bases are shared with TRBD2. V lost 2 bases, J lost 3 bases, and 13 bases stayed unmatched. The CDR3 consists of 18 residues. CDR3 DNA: TGTGCCAGCAGTTTATTGGTCCGTAGCGGGAGCGATAAAGAGACCCAGTACTTC. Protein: CASSLLVRSGSDKETQYF.

The CDR3, as DNA: TGTGCCAGCAGTGCGGGTGGGGCAGGCACTATGAACACTGAAGCTTTCTTT. Translating gives CASSAGGAGTMNTEAFF. The chain combines TRBV25-1 with TRBJ1-1; maybe TRBD1 (5 bases). The CDR3 loop spans 17 amino acids. Trimming took off 4 bases at V and 0 bases at J, with 18 bases between the two ends. The germline gives CDR1 MGHDK, CDR2 SYGVNS.